What follows is one T cell receptor (beta chain) and its context. Its antigen is unidentified. The sample originates from a study of shared clonotypes between healthy human individuals. Study at large: Each donor's CD4 naive and CD4 memory cells filled three plates apiece, CD8 naive two, and CD8 memory one. Notes on the study in general: Non-shared clonotypes displayed generation probabilities falling below those of clonotypes present in all four donors. Naive CD4 clonotype sharing across a handful of donors was about 5.3%.

The method was immunoSEQ multiplex PCR; TCRdb's version includes in-frame clones alone and lacks a portion of them. This sample has 780,000 or so clones; 55% to 80% occur once, and the top ten carry 1.8%. The clonotype comes from a woman between 25 and 40 years old in good health. Specimen: memory CD4+ T cells sorted from blood. The subset: CD45RA-negative fraction.

The CDR3 protein is CASSPDLTENIQYF. In DNA, the CDR3 is TGTGCCAGCAGCCCAGACCTAACGGAAAACATTCAGTACTTC. V usage is TRBV4-2 and J usage is TRBJ2-4, with D unresolved. This CDR3 has 14 residues. V gave up 4 bases and J gave up 5 bases, with 12 bases separating them. Per germline, CDR1 LGHNA and CDR2 YNFKEQ.